This TCR beta chain was recorded in a study of shared clonotypes between healthy human individuals. The CDR3 length is 12 residues. Germline V CDR1 and CDR2: SGHTS, YDEGEE. The V and J ends lost 3 bases and 5 bases, in that order; junction bases with no gene match: 0. The repertoire was sequenced with immunoSEQ multiplex PCR; TCRdb's copy has only in-frame clones and lacks some. The sample holds about 690,000 clones, 90% seen once. V and J are TRBV5-8 and TRBJ2-3; TRBD2 agrees at 7 bases. Input material: memory CD8+ T cells from PBMCs. The subset denotes: CD45RO+ cells pooled with CCR7-negative TemRA cells. This receptor was obtained from a man younger than 35 in good health. Some clones in this sample may be carry-over from other donors' samples. The CDR3 DNA reads TGTGCCAGCAGCTGGGGGGGAGATACGCAGTATTTT. Protein product: CASSWGGDTQYF.